Included here is one T cell receptor (beta chain) sequence, with context. This entry is derived from a study of cytomegalovirus exposure and HLA in healthy donors. PCR used 60 Vbeta primers and 13 Jbeta primers. Assay: immunoSEQ multiplex PCR; the TCRdb copy retains only in-frame clones and omits some. Reported are roughly 140,000 clones; the ten largest clones contain 0.96%. There are 13 residues in the CDR3. The germline V and J ends were trimmed by 4 bases and 3 bases, with 10 bases remaining between them. Germline CDR1 is SGHDT and CDR2 is YYEEEE. J is TRBJ1-2 and V is TRBV5-6, with D hard to call. Source material: PBMCs. This TCR was recovered from a male donor in good health and CMV-seronegative. Here the CDR3 DNA reads TGTGCCAGCAGCCAAACTACTTACTATGGCTACACCTTC. Encoded protein: CASSQTTYYGYTF.